The sequence of this TCR beta chain was determined in a study of T cell responses to AZD1222 COVID-19 vaccine. Only in-frame clones appear in the TCRdb table, and some are missing; sequencing was by immunoSEQ multiplex PCR. The sample contains 66,000 or so clones, about 90% of which appear only once. V was trimmed by 5 bases and J by 4 bases, leaving 14 bases between them. CDR1 MNHEY and CDR2 SVGAGI come from the germline V gene. The CDR3 extends over 14 amino acids. Sequenced material: peripheral blood, taken on day 0 of AZD1222 vaccination. The sequence derives from an adult in good health. The chain has TRBV6-5 and TRBJ1-2; possible D gene TRBD1, 5 bases. Here the CDR3 reads CASSPHDRFYGYTF. The DNA of the CDR3 is TGTGCCAGCAGTCCTCACGACAGATTCTATGGCTACACCTTC.